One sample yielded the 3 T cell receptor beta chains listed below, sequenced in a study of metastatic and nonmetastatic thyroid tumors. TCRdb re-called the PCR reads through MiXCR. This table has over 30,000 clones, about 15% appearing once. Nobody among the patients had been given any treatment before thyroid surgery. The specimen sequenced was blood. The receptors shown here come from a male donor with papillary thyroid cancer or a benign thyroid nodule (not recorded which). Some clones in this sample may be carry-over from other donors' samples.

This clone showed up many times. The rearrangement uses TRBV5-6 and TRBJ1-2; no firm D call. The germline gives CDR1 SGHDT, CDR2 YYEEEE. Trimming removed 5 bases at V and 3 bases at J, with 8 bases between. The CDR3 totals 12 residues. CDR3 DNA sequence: TGTGCCAGCAGGTCGAGCGACTATGGCTACACCTTC. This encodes CASRSSDYGYTF. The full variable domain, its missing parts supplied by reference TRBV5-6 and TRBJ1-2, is DAGVTQSPTHLIKTRGQQVTLRCSPKSGHDTVSWYQQALGQGPQFIFQYYEEEERQRGNFPDRFSGHQFPNYSSELNVNALLLGDSALYLCASRSSDYGYTFGSGTRLTVV.

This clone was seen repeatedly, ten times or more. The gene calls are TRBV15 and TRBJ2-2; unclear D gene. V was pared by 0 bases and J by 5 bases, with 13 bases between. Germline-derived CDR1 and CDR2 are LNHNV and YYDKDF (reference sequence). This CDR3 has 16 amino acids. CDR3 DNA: TGTGCCACCAGCAGAGATAAGATGGGCCCAACCGGGGAGCTGTTTTTT. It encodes CATSRDKMGPTGELFF. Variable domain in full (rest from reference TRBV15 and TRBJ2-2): DAMVIQNPRYQVTQFGKPVTLSCSQTLNHNVMYWYQQKSSQAPKLLFHYYDKDFNNEADTPDNFQSRRPNTSFCFLDIRSPGLGDTAMYLCATSRDKMGPTGELFFGEGSRLTVL.

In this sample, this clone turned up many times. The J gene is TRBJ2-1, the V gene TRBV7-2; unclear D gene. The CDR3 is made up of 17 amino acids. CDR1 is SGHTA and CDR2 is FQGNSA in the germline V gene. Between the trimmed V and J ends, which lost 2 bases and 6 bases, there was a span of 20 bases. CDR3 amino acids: CASSLKYDTAEFNEQFF. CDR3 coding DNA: TGTGCCAGCAGCTTAAAGTATGACACCGCGGAGTTCAATGAGCAGTTCTTC.